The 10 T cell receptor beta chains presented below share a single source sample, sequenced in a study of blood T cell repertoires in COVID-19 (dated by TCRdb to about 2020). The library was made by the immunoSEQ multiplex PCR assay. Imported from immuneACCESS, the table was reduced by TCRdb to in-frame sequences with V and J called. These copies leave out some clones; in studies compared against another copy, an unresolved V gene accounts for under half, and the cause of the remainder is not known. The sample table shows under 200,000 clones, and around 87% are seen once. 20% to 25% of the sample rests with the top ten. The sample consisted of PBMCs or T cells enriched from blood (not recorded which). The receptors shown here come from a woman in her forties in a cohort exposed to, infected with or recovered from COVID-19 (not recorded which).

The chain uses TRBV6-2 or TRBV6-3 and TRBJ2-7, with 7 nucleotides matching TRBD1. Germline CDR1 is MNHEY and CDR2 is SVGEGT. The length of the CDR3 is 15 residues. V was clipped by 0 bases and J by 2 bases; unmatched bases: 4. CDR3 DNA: TGTGCCAGCAGTTACTCGACGGGGACAGCCTACGAGCAGTACTTC. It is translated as CASSYSTGTAYEQYF.

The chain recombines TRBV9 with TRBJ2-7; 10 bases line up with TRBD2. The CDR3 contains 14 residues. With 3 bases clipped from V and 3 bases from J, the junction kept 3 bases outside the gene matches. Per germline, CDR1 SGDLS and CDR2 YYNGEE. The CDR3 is CASSESSGSYEQYF. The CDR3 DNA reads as TGTGCCAGCAGCGAGTCTAGCGGGAGCTACGAGCAGTACTTC.

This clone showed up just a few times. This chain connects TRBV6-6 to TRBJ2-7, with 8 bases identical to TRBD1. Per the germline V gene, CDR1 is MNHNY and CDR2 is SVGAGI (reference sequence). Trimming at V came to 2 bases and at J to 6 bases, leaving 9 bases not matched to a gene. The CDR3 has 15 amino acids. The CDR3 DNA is TGTGCCAGCAGTTACACCGGACAGGGAGACTGCGAGCAGTACTTC. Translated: CASSYTGQGDCEQYF.

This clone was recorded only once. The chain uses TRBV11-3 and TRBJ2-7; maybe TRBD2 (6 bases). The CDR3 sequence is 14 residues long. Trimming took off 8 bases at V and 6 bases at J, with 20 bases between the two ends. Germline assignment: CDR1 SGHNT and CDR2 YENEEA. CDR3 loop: CASRSTMSGVEQYF. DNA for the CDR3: TGTGCCAGCCGATCGACAATGTCGGGAGTCGAGCAGTACTTC.

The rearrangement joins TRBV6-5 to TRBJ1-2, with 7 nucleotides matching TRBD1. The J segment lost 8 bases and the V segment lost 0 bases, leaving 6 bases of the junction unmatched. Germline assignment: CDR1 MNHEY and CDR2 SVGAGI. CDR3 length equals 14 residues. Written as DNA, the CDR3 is TGTGCCAGCAGTTACTCAGGGGGCATGGGAGGCTACACCTTC. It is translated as CASSYSGGMGGYTF.

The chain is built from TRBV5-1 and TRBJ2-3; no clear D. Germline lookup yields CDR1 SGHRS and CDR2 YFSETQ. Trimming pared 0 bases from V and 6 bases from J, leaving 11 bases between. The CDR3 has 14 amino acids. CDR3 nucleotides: TGCGCCAGCAGCTTGGAATCGCGCCCCGATACGCAGTATTTT. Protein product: CASSLESRPDTQYF. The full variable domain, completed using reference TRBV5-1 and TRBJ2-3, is KAGVTQTPRYLIKTRGQQVTLSCSPISGHRSVSWYQQTPGQGLQFLFEYFSETQRNKGNFPGRFSGRQFSNSRSEMNVSTLELGDSALYLCASSLESRPDTQYFGPGTRLTVL.

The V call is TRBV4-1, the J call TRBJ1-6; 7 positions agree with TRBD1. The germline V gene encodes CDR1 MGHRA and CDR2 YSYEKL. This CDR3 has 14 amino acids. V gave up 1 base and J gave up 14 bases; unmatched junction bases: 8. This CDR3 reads CASSQAQGGRSLHF. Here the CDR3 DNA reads TGCGCCAGCAGCCAAGCCCAGGGGGGACGATCCCTCCACTTT.

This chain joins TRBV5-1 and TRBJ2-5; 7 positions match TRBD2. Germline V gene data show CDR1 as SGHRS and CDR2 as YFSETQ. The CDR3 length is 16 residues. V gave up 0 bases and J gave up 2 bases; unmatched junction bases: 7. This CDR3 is CASSLGGSSGQETQYF. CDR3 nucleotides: TGCGCCAGCAGCTTGGGGGGGTCTAGCGGACAAGAGACCCAGTACTTC.

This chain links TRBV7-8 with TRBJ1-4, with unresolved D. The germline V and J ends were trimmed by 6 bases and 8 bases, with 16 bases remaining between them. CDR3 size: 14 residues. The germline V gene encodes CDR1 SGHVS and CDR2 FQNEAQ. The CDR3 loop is CASRSGHLGEKLFF. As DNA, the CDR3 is TGTGCCAGCAGGAGTGGGCACCTGGGCGAAAAACTGTTTTTT. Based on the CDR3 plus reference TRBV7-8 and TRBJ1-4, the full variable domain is GAGVSQSPRYKVAKRGQDVALRCDPISGHVSLFWYQQALGQGPEFLTYFQNEAQLDKSGLPSDRFFAERPEGSVSTLKIQRTQQEDSAVYLCASRSGHLGEKLFFGSGTQLSVL.

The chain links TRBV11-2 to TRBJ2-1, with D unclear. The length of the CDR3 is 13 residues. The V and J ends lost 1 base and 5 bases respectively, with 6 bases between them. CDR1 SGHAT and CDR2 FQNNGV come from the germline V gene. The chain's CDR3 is CASSLGGDNEQFF. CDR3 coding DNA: TGTGCCAGCAGCTTAGGCGGCGACAATGAGCAGTTCTTC.